Each of the 30 T cell receptor beta chains below was sequenced from the same sample in a study of blood T cells in healthy people across ages. A second about 7 to 11 cycle PCR used barcoded and J-beta primers. TCRdb independently ran MiXCR on the 5' RACE reads; one entry per CDR3 protein. The sample includes 550,000 to 750,000 distinct CDR3 sequences, over 20% of them seen just once. The sequenced sample consisted of blood. The receptors come from a man in his 70s in good health.

In this sample, this clonotype turned up a few times. The chain links TRBV11-2 to TRBJ2-5; the D call may be TRBD1 or TRBD2 (6 bases each). Trimming took off 1 base at V and 1 base at J, with 16 bases between the two ends. CDR1 and CDR2 (germline): SGHAT, FQNNGV. The CDR3 sequence is 17 residues long. For the CDR3, the DNA is TGTGCCAGCAGCTTAGTGGGGGGCGGGGTCTCCCAAGAGACCCAGTACTTC. Amino acid sequence: CASSLVGGGVSQETQYF.

CDR3 DNA: TGCGCCAGCAGCTTGCCAGGACTAGCGGGAACAGATACGCAGTATTTT. This encodes CASSLPGLAGTDTQYF. The chain uses TRBV5-1 and TRBJ2-3; 12 bases are shared with TRBD2. From germline, CDR1 is SGHRS and CDR2 YFSETQ. With V trimmed by 1 base and J by 3 bases, 3 bases remained unmatched. The CDR3 is 16 residues long.

The chain joins TRBV6-5 to TRBJ2-7; D not certain. V was cut by 5 bases and J by 2 bases, with 13 bases left in between. Germline V gene data show CDR1 as MNHEY and CDR2 as SVGAGI. The CDR3 covers 14 residues. CDR3 bases: TGTGCCAGCAGTCGATCGGCAGGCACCTACGAGCAGTACTTC. This encodes CASSRSAGTYEQYF.

This chain uses TRBV24-1 with TRBJ2-5; TRBD2 aligns across 12 bases. With V trimmed by 1 base and J by 4 bases, 6 bases remained unmatched. CDR3 length: 17 amino acids. CDR1 is KGHDR and CDR2 is SFDVKD in the germline V gene. The CDR3 sequence is CATSDFRGTSGLETQYF. In nucleotides, the CDR3 is TGTGCCACCAGTGATTTTAGGGGGACTAGCGGGTTAGAGACCCAGTACTTC.

The chain recombines TRBV10-3 with TRBJ2-7; 11 bases map to TRBD1. CDR1 ENHRY and CDR2 SYGVKD come from the germline V gene. V dropped 2 bases and J dropped 4; count of bases not matched to a gene: 4. The CDR3 totals 15 residues. The CDR3, as DNA: TGTGCCATCAGTGAGGGACAGGGGGCGACTTACGAGCAGTACTTC. Amino acids: CAISEGQGATYEQYF.

This clonotype was seen repeatedly, ten times or more. Germline is not matched at one junction end, which may reflect a read error. The chain is built from TRBV5-1 and TRBJ2-1, with unresolved D. The CDR3 is made up of 12 amino acids. The V gene's germline CDR1 is SGHRS and CDR2 YFSETQ. The CDR3 is CASSLVDNEQFF. The CDR3 DNA reads TGTGCCAGCAGCTTAGTTGACAATGAGCAGTTCTTC.

This clonotype was seen at least ten times. V is TRBV6-1 and J is TRBJ2-5; weak D call: TRBD1 (6 bases). Trimming took off 3 bases at V and 4 bases at J, with 9 bases between the two ends. Germline CDR1 MNHNS, CDR2 SASEGT. The CDR3 spans 13 residues. CDR3 bases: TGTGCCAGCAGTGACAGGGGTCTAGAGACCCAGTACTTC. This gives the protein CASSDRGLETQYF.

This clonotype has more than one count but fewer than ten. V is TRBV6-1 and J is TRBJ2-3; unclear D gene. The CDR3 has 13 amino acids. Germline CDR1 is MNHNS and CDR2 is SASEGT. The V and J ends lost 6 bases and 2 bases respectively, with 9 bases between them. The CDR3 coding sequence is TGTGCCAGCAGCCACAGCTTCACAGATACGCAGTATTTT. Its translation is CASSHSFTDTQYF.

This clonotype was observed a few times. The chain links TRBV30 to TRBJ2-1; the match to TRBD2 covers 11 bases. This CDR3 has 13 residues. In germline, CDR1 is GTSNPN, CDR2 SVGIG (reference sequence). The V and J ends lost 7 bases and 8 bases, in that order; junction bases with no gene match: 7. The CDR3 region is CALSTSGSDEQFF. CDR3 in DNA: TGTGCCTTATCAACTAGCGGGAGTGATGAGCAGTTCTTC. Full variable domain (missing parts from reference TRBV30 and TRBJ2-1): SQTIHQWPATLVQPVGSPLSLECTVEGTSNPNLYWYRQAAGRGLQLLFYSVGIGQISSEVPQNLSASRPQDRQFILSSKKLLLSDSGFYLCALSTSGSDEQFFGPGTRLTVL.

The chain links TRBV7-3 to TRBJ2-1; the D gene is possibly TRBD2 (5 bases). Germline V CDR1 and CDR2: SGHTA, FQGTGA. The CDR3 consists of 16 residues. V lost 5 bases and J 0 bases, leaving 14 bases between the germline ends. The CDR3 coding sequence is TGTGCCAGCAGCCTCGCCGGGATTAGCTCCTACAATGAGCAGTTCTTC. Protein product: CASSLAGISSYNEQFF. The whole variable domain, filled in from reference TRBV7-3 and TRBJ2-1, reads GAGVSQTPSNKVTEKGKYVELRCDPISGHTALYWYRQSLGQGPEFLIYFQGTGAADDSGLPNDRFFAVRPEGSVSTLKIQRTERGDSAVYLCASSLAGISSYNEQFFGPGTRLTVL.

This chain joins TRBV4-2 and TRBJ2-5; 13 positions match TRBD2. Germline loops: CDR1 LGHNA, CDR2 YNFKEQ. Trimming took 0 bases from V and 1 from J; bases not matched to a gene: 5. This CDR3 is built from 18 residues. The CDR3 nucleotides are TGTGCCAGCAGCCAAGAATCGGGGACTAGCGGGATCCAAGAGACCCAGTACTTC. Protein: CASSQESGTSGIQETQYF.

V and J are TRBV6-1 and TRBJ2-1, with D possibly called TRBD1 or TRBD2 (5 bases each). Germline V gene sequence: CDR1 MNHNS, CDR2 SASEGT. This CDR3 region has 15 residues. Trimming shortened V by 7 bases and J by 7 bases, and 20 bases separated the two germline ends. The CDR3 here is CASTGLIPGRNEQFF. CDR3 nucleotide sequence: TGTGCCAGCACAGGTCTGATCCCAGGGAGAAATGAGCAGTTCTTC.

The chain is built from TRBV20-1 and TRBJ1-1; D is possibly TRBD1 (5 bases). CDR3 length: 15 residues. The germline CDR1 and CDR2 sequences are DFQATT and SNEGSKA (reference sequence). Deletions cut 2 bases from V and 4 bases from J, with 17 bases between. CDR3 sequence (DNA): TGCAGTGCTAGACCCCCCGGGGCCCGAGGCACTGAAGCTTTCTTT. The encoded protein is CSARPPGARGTEAFF.

The gene calls are TRBV13 and TRBJ2-7, with 10 bases lining up with TRBD2. The V gene's germline CDR1 is PRHDT and CDR2 FYEKMQ (reference sequence). The CDR3 contains 15 residues. After removal of 2 bases from V and 7 bases from J, the junction contained 8 bases not matched to a gene. The CDR3 DNA is TGTGCCAGCAGCTTAAGGCTAGCGGGAGTGCGAGAGCAGTACTTC. Amino acids: CASSLRLAGVREQYF.

This clonotype showed up just once. J is TRBJ1-1 and V is TRBV27; D uncertain. This CDR3 region has 13 residues. From germline, CDR1 is MNHEY and CDR2 SMNVEV (reference sequence). Deletions cut 1 base from V and 4 bases from J, with 7 bases between. This CDR3 reads CASSLFSSTEAFF. The CDR3 coding sequence is TGTGCCAGCAGTTTATTTTCGAGCACTGAAGCTTTCTTT.

This clonotype was seen only a few times. The genes are TRBV28 and TRBJ2-2; D might be TRBD2 (6 bases). The germline V gene encodes CDR1 MDHEN and CDR2 SYDVKM. This CDR3 contains 13 residues. Trimming took off 3 bases at V and 8 bases at J, with 10 bases between the two ends. The CDR3 spells CASSFGGRGELFF. CDR3 bases: TGTGCCAGCAGTTTTGGAGGGCGAGGGGAGCTGTTTTTT.

The chain combines TRBV4-1 with TRBJ2-1; D unresolved. The V end lost 0 bases, the J end lost 1 base, and 7 bases lay between the germline ends. The CDR3 contains 15 residues. Germline CDR1 reads MGHRA; CDR2 reads YSYEKL. The CDR3 loop is CASSQEHPSYNEQFF. The CDR3 DNA reads TGCGCCAGCAGCCAAGAGCATCCTTCCTACAATGAGCAGTTCTTC.

The sample holds a few counts of this clonotype. The chain has TRBV20-1 and TRBJ2-7; TRBD2 matches 9 bases. The CDR3 loop spans 13 amino acids. CDR1 and CDR2 from the germline V gene are DFQATT and SNEGSKA (reference sequence). Trimming cost V 7 bases and J 5 bases; bases outside gene matches: 9. The DNA for the CDR3 is TGCAGTGGGATTAGCGGGAGAACTAACGAGCAGTACTTC. It is translated as CSGISGRTNEQYF.

The J gene is TRBJ2-7, the V gene TRBV6-1; 7 bases fit TRBD2. The germline V gene has CDR1 MNHNS and CDR2 SASEGT. V was pared by 3 bases and J by 1 base, with 6 bases of the junction left unmatched. CDR3 length: 15 residues. CDR3 sequence (DNA): TGTGCCAGCAGTGAGGTTAGCGGGCCATCCTACGAGCAGTACTTC. It yields the protein CASSEVSGPSYEQYF.

This clonotype was picked up many times. The rearrangement uses TRBV2 and TRBJ2-7, with 13 bases that match TRBD2. The CDR3 length is 15 residues. The trim removed 3 bases at V and 5 bases at J, leaving 4 bases unmatched. Germline CDR1 and CDR2: SNHLY and FYNNEI. Written as DNA, the CDR3 is TGTGCCAGCAGTGAGGGGACTAGCGGGATCAACGAGCAGTACTTC. Its protein product is CASSEGTSGINEQYF.

This clonotype has a handful of counts. The genes are TRBV7-9 and TRBJ2-7, with D uncertain. The CDR3 contains 15 residues. Trimming removed 0 bases at V and 3 bases at J, with 12 bases between. Looked up from germline, CDR1 is SEHNR and CDR2 is FQNEAQ (reference sequence). This chain's CDR3 is CASSLALSLYYEQYF. CDR3 nucleotides: TGTGCCAGCAGCTTAGCGTTGTCTCTTTACTACGAGCAGTACTTC.

This clonotype was detected only a few times. A read error may produce the germline difference seen at one junction end. The V gene is TRBV19, the J gene TRBJ2-5; 8 bases fit TRBD1. The germline CDR1 and CDR2 sequences are LNHDA and SQIVND (reference sequence). This CDR3 comprises 15 residues. The CDR3 sequence is CASRETGAYQETRYF. For the CDR3, the DNA is TGTGCCAGTAGAGAGACAGGGGCATACCAAGAGACCCGGTACTTC.

This clonotype appeared a single time. Its ends do not fully match the called genes, so a read error is possible. The rearrangement uses TRBV7-9 and TRBJ2-1; 9 nucleotides match TRBD2. CDR1 and CDR2 from the germline V gene are SEHNR and FQNEAQ (reference sequence). The CDR3 has 15 amino acids. CDR3 region: CASSIAAGGPNEQFF. The CDR3 bases are TGTGCCAGCAGCATAGCCGCGGGAGGGCCGAATGAGCAGTTCTTC.

This rearrangement joins TRBV6-1 to TRBJ2-5, with 7 bases lining up with TRBD2. There are 16 residues in the CDR3. Germline assignment: CDR1 MNHNS and CDR2 SASEGT. The J segment lost 2 bases and the V segment lost 6 bases, leaving 12 bases of the junction unmatched. CDR3 residues: CASSRFVGGGQETQYF. CDR3 nucleotide sequence: TGTGCCAGCAGCCGCTTTGTGGGGGGAGGGCAAGAGACCCAGTACTTC.

This clonotype occurred many times. This rearrangement joins TRBV10-3 to TRBJ2-1; 11 bases are shared with TRBD2. The V gene end was trimmed by 8 bases and the J gene end by 0 bases; junction bases not matched to a gene: 0. The germline gives CDR1 ENHRY, CDR2 SYGVKD. The CDR3 has 14 residues. Here the CDR3 reads CAIGTSGSYNEQFF. CDR3 nucleotide sequence: TGTGCCATCGGGACTAGCGGCTCCTACAATGAGCAGTTCTTC.

The V gene is TRBV29-1, the J gene TRBJ2-5, with 14 bases lining up with TRBD2. The germline V gene has CDR1 SQVTM and CDR2 ANQGSEA. Unmatched junction bases numbered 10, after V lost 4 bases and J lost 3 bases. CDR3 length equals 17 residues. The CDR3 loop is CSVAKGLAGGSEETQYF. The DNA of the CDR3 is TGCAGCGTTGCTAAAGGACTAGCGGGAGGATCGGAAGAGACCCAGTACTTC.

The genes are TRBV3-1 and TRBJ2-2; weak D call: TRBD2 (6 bases). V was pared by 4 bases and J by 0 bases, with 12 bases between. CDR1 LGHDT and CDR2 YNNKEL come from the germline V gene (reference sequence). This CDR3 region has 16 residues. The CDR3 protein is CASSPRGLANTGELFF. The DNA of the CDR3 is TGTGCCAGCAGCCCCCGGGGGTTGGCGAACACCGGGGAGCTGTTTTTT.

There are a few counts of this clonotype. The CDR3 coding sequence is TGTGCCAGCAGCTCGAGCGGGAGTAGGGCAGATACGCAGTATTTT. Translation: CASSSSGSRADTQYF. The gene calls are TRBV7-2 and TRBJ2-3; 8 bases are a match to TRBD2. This CDR3 has 15 residues. The V gene end was trimmed by 4 bases and the J gene end by 4 bases; junction bases not matched to a gene: 7. The germline gives CDR1 SGHTA, CDR2 FQGNSA.

V usage is TRBV5-1 and J usage is TRBJ1-2; TRBD1 is a possible D gene (6 bases). This CDR3 has 14 amino acids. V lost 5 bases, J lost 6 bases, and 17 bases lay in between. Germline CDR1 is SGHRS and CDR2 is YFSETQ. Here the CDR3 reads CASRSGHGKDGYTF. CDR3 sequence (DNA): TGCGCCAGCAGATCGGGACACGGGAAAGATGGCTACACCTTC.

This clonotype was observed many times. The chain couples TRBV6-2 or TRBV6-3 to TRBJ2-5; 8 bases align to TRBD2. V lost 7 bases and J lost 11; bases outside the gene matches: 21. The CDR3 runs 16 residues. CDR1 MNHEY and CDR2 SVGEGT come from the germline V gene. The CDR3 reads CASNLLAAGSPGEQYF. CDR3 in DNA: TGTGCCAGCAATCTACTAGCGGCGGGATCACCGGGGGAGCAGTACTTC.